This is a list of T cell receptor beta chains from one sample in a study of CD8 T cells in Susac syndrome. One entry per CDR3 protein results from TCRdb running MiXCR on the immunoSEQ multiplex PCR reads. The table shows 150,000 to 190,000 distinct CDR3 sequences, with roughly 96% occurring only once. Source material: CD4+ T cells from PBMCs. These receptors were obtained from a human donor with Susac syndrome. CDR3s include the opening cysteine and the closing phenylalanine or tryptophan. Each record gives: clone size, J gene, V gene, D gene, CDR3 DNA, CDR3 protein. D genes are given only for firm matches. Where a row states a size, it is once, few, many or the class of an expanded clone; other rows omit it.

>.|TRBJ1-3|TRBV29-1|.
TGCAGCGCCACCTTCGGGGACACCATATATTTT
CSATFGDTIYF
>.|TRBJ2-7|TRBV13|TRBD1
TGTGCCAGCAGCCCTCCGGGGACAGGGTACTACGAGCAGTACTTC
CASSPPGTGYYEQYF
>.|TRBJ2-7|TRBV27|.
TGTGCCAGCAGTCCTCACCCCCCCCAGTTTTACGAGCAGTACTTC
CASSPHPPQFYEQYF
>.|TRBJ2-7|TRBV20-1|TRBD2
TGCAGTGCGAGCCTTAGCGGGGGGGCCAGCGAGCAGTACTTC
CSASLSGGASEQYF
>.|TRBJ2-5|TRBV6-2/TRBV6-3|TRBD2
TGTGCCAGCGGGGGACTAGTAGCATCGGAGACCCAGTACTTC
CASGGLVASETQYF
>.|TRBJ2-2|TRBV3-1|.
TGTGCCAGCAGCCAAGATATTGAGTTCGGGGAGCTGTTTTTT
CASSQDIEFGELFF
>.|TRBJ1-1|TRBV5-6|.
TGTGCCAGCAGCTTTGTCCGACAGATTGAAGCTTTCTTT
CASSFVRQIEAFF
>.|TRBJ2-7|TRBV7-2|TRBD2
TGTGCCAGCAGCTCACCCGGGACTACAGGTCTCGAGCAGTACTTC
CASSSPGTTGLEQYF
>.|TRBJ2-3|TRBV6-2/TRBV6-3|TRBD2
TGTGCCAGCAGTCAAATCAGGACTAGCGGGGGGGCCACAGATACGCAGTATTTT
CASSQIRTSGGATDTQYF
>.|TRBJ2-1|TRBV6-2/TRBV6-3|TRBD2
TGTGCCAGCTATCGGGGGGGGCTGGATGAGCAGTTCTTC
CASYRGGLDEQFF
>.|TRBJ2-1|TRBV24-1|.
TGTGCCACCAGTGATTTGAACGAGCAGTTCTTC
CATSDLNEQFF
>.|TRBJ2-3|TRBV2|.
TGTGCCAGCAGTGAAGCTTCAGGAGATACGCAGTATTTT
CASSEASGDTQYF
>.|TRBJ2-7|TRBV18|.
TGTGCCAGCTCACCACCAGCAGTGGCAGGGGATTCCTACGAGCAGTACTTC
CASSPPAVAGDSYEQYF
>once|TRBJ2-5|TRBV14|.
TGTGCCAGCAGCCAAGAACTGGGCTCTCGAGAGACCCAGTACTTC
CASSQELGSRETQYF
>.|TRBJ2-1|TRBV2|.
TGTGCCAGCAGTGAAGTCTGGGCAGGCGACAATGAGCAGTTCTTC
CASSEVWAGDNEQFF
>.|TRBJ1-6|TRBV5-1|.
TGCGCCAGCAGCTTGGGCCTTGTACAGCAGCCCCTCCACTTT
CASSLGLVQQPLHF
>.|TRBJ2-2|TRBV2|TRBD1
TGTGCCAGCAGCGGACAGGGACGGAACACCGGGGAGCTGTTTTTT
CASSGQGRNTGELFF
>.|TRBJ1-3|TRBV12-3/TRBV12-4|.
TGTGCCAGCAGTTTCGACAGGCCCTCTGGAAACACCATATATTTT
CASSFDRPSGNTIYF
>once|TRBJ2-5|TRBV5-4|.
TGTGCCAGCAGCGCAGCACTGGAAGAGACCCAGTACTTC
CASSAALEETQYF
>.|TRBJ2-2|TRBV5-1|TRBD1
TGCGCCAGCAGCTTACAGGGGACGTTCCCCTCCGGGGAGCTGTTTTTT
CASSLQGTFPSGELFF
>once|TRBJ2-7|TRBV24-1|.
TGTGCCACCAGTGATTTGACCGGGACGGAATCCTACGAGCAGTACTTC
CATSDLTGTESYEQYF
>.|TRBJ1-4|TRBV23-1|.
TGCGCCAGCATCTTTCCGGGGGCCGAATCGTGCCATGAAAAACTGTTTTTT
CASIFPGAESCHEKLFF
>.|TRBJ1-1|TRBV5-1|.
TGCGCCAGCAGCTTCAGGGGCGGGGGTCAGAACACTGAAGCTTTCTTT
CASSFRGGGQNTEAFF
>.|TRBJ2-1|TRBV20-1|TRBD2
TGCAGTGCTAGGTCCGGGACTAGCGGGAGAAGCTCCTACAATGAGCAGTTCTTC
CSARSGTSGRSSYNEQFF
>once|TRBJ2-2|TRBV5-1|TRBD1
TGCGCCAGCAGCTCAGGGGGCAGGACCGGGGAGCTGTTTTTT
CASSSGGRTGELFF
>.|TRBJ2-1|TRBV20-1|.
TGCAGTGCTCCCCCCCGCAACTCCTACAATGAGCAGTTCTTC
CSAPPRNSYNEQFF
>.|TRBJ1-1|TRBV20-1|TRBD1
TGCAGTGCTAGGCCACAGGGGATCACTGAAGCTTTCTTT
CSARPQGITEAFF